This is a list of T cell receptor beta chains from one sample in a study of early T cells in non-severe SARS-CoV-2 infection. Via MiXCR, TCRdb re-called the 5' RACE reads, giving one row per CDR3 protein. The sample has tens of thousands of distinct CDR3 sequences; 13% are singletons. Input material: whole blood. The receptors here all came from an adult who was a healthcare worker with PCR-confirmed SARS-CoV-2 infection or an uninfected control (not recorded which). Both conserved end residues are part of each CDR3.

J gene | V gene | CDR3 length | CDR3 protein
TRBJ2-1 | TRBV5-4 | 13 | CASSLVGINEQFF
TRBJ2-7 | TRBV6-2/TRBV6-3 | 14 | CASSLWGDSYEQYF
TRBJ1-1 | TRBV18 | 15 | CASSPMGGLNTEAFF
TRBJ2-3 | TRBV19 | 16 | CASAPRSGTSPDTQYF
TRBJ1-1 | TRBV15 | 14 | CATSPRDSYTEAFF
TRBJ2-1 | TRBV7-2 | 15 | CASSSGGALYNEQFF
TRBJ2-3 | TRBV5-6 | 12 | CASSFDLDTQYF
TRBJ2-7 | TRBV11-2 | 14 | CASSPPSGAREQYF
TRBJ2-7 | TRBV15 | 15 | CATSSESRGLYEQYF
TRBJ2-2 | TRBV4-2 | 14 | CASSSSGGTGELFF
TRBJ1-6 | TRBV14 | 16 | CASSQYRDRGNSPLHF
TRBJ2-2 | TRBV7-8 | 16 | CASSLAGTASTGELFF
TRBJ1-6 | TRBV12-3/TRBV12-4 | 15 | CASTKGVSYNSPLHF
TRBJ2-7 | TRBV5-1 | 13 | CASSRDNSYEQYF
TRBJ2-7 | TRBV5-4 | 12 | CASGRGSYEQYF